The clone carrying this T cell receptor beta chain was recorded once. As yet, its antigen is unknown. TCRdb keeps only in-frame clones here, not all; method: immunoSEQ multiplex PCR. In the table there are 2.3 million or so clones, roughly 93% of which are singletons. CDR1 is SGHAT, CDR2 FQDESV, per germline (reference sequence). The CDR3 consists of 13 residues. V was clipped by 6 bases and J by 6 bases, with 12 bases between them. The source of the sample is a study of shared clonotypes between healthy human individuals. Whole-study results and caveats: All-four-donor shared clonotypes had higher generation probabilities than non-shared clonotypes did.

This sequence was found in a man between 18 and 35 years old in good health. Some clones in this sample may be carry-over from other donors' samples. The J gene is TRBJ2-1, the V gene TRBV11-1; D not resolved. Sequencing was performed on naive CD4+ T cells from PBMCs. Indicated subset: CD45RA+ positively selected. CDR3 nucleotide sequence: TGTGCCAGCAGTCCTGACTTGCTCAATGAGCAGTTCTTC. Its protein product is CASSPDLLNEQFF.